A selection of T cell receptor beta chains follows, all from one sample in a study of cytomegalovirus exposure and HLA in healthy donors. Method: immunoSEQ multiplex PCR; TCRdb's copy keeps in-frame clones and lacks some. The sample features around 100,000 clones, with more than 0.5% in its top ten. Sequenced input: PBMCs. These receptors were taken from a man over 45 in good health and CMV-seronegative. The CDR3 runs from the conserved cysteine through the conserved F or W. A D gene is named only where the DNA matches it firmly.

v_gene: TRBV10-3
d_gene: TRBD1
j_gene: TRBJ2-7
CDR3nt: TGTGCCATCAGACCCGGGACAGTCTCATTTGGCGAGCAGTACTTC
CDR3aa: CAIRPGTVSFGEQYF

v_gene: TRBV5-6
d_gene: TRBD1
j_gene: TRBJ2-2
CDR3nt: TGTGCCAGCAGCTCGCCCGGGACAGGGTGGTTTGACACCGGGGAGCTGTTTTTT
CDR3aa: CASSSPGTGWFDTGELFF

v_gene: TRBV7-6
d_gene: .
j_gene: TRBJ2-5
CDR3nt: TGTGCCAGCAGCCCCGGGTCACAAGAGACCCAGTACTTC
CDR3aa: CASSPGSQETQYF

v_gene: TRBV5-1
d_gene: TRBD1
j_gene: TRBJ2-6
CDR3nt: TGCGCCAGCAGCTTGGGGGACAGTCTGAGCCCTGGGGCCAACGTCCTGACTTTC
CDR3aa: CASSLGDSLSPGANVLTF

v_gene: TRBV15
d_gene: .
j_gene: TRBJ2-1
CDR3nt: TGTGCCACCAGCAGAGCTAGATACCTTGAGCAGTTCTTC
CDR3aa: CATSRARYLEQFF

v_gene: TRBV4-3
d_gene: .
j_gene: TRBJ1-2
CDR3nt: TGCGCCAGCAGCCAAAAAGGGGGGGCGGTGGATAACTATGGCTACACCTTC
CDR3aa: CASSQKGGAVDNYGYTF

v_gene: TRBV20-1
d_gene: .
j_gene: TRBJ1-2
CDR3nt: TGCAGTGCTTTACGAGCAGGCGGCTACACCTTC
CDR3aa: CSALRAGGYTF

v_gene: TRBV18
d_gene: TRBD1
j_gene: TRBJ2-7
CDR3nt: TGTGCCAGCTCACCAGTATCTGGACAGGGCGCCTACGAGCAGTACTTC
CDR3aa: CASSPVSGQGAYEQYF

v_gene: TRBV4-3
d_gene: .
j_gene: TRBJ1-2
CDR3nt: TGCGCCAGCAGCCAAGTTCATGCGGTGCCCACCTATGGCTACACCTTC
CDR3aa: CASSQVHAVPTYGYTF

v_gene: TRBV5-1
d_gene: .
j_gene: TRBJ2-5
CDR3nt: TGCGCCAGCAGCCCCATCCCAGCGGAGACCCAGTACTTC
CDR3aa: CASSPIPAETQYF

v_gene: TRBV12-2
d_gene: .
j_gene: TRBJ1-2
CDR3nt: TGTGCAAGTCCCAAGATAGAGCAGGCCCCTTCCTATGGCTACACCTTC
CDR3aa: CASPKIEQAPSYGYTF

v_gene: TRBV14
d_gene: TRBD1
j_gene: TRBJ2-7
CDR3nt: TGTGCCAGCAGCCAATCCGGACAGGGGTGGTACGAGCAGTACTTC
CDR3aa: CASSQSGQGWYEQYF

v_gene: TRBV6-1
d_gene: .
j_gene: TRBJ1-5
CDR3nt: TGTGCCAGCAGTGAAAATGAGGGAACTCAGCCCCAGCATTTT
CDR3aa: CASSENEGTQPQHF

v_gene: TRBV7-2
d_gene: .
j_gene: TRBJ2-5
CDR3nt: TGTGCCAGCAGCTTAGTGGGGGCACCTCAAGAGACCCAGTACTTC
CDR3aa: CASSLVGAPQETQYF

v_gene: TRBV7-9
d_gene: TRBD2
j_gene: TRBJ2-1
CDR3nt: TGTGCCAGCAGCCGCTACCTTGCGGGAGGGCCGCATGAGCAGTTCTTC
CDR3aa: CASSRYLAGGPHEQFF

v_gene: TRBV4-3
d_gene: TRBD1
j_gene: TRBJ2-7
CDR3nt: TGCGCCAGCAGCCCCCGGGACAGCCGTGCCTACGAGCAGTACTTC
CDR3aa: CASSPRDSRAYEQYF

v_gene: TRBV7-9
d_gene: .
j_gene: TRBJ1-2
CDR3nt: TGTGCCAGCAGCTTAGCGCGTGGCGGAGACTATGGCTACACCTTC
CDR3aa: CASSLARGGDYGYTF

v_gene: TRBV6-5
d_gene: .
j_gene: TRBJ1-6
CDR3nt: TGTGCCAGCAGGCGTTTCGAACAGTCGTCCCTCCACTTT
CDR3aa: CASRRFEQSSLHF

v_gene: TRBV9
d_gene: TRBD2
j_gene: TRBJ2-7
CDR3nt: TGTGCCAGCAGCCCCAGAGGGACTAGCGGGAACGAGCGGTACTTC
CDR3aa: CASSPRGTSGNERYF

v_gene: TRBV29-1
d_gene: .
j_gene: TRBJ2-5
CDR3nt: TGCAGCGTTGTAGGGACTGCTCAAGAGACCCAGTACTTC
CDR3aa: CSVVGTAQETQYF

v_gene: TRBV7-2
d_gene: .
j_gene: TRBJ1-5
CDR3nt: TGTGCCAGCAGCTACTATTTCGGTCAGCCCCAGCATTTT
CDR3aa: CASSYYFGQPQHF

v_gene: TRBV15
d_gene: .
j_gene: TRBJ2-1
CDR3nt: TGTGCCACCAGCAGGGAGAGGTTAGTCAATGAGCAGTTCTTC
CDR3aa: CATSRERLVNEQFF

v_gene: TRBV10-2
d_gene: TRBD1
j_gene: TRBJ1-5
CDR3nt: TGCGCCAGCAGGCCAGGGGGAAGCAATCAGCCCCAGCATTTT
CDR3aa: CASRPGGSNQPQHF

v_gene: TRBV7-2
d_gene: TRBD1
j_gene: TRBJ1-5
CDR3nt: TGTGCCAGCAGCCGACAAGGACAGGAAGGCAATCAGCCCCAGCATTTT
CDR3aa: CASSRQGQEGNQPQHF

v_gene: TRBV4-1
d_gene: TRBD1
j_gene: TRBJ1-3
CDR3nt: TGCGCCAGCAGCCAGACCGAGTCCAGGGACAGTGGAAACACCATATATTTT
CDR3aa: CASSQTESRDSGNTIYF

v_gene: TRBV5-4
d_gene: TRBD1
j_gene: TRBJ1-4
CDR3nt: TGTGCCAGTCACAATAAGGGACAGATTAATGAAAAACTGTTTTTT
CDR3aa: CASHNKGQINEKLFF

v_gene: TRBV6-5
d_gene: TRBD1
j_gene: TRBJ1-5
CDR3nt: TGTGCCAGCAGTTTAGAAGGGGGCATAAATCAGCCCCAGCATTTT
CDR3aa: CASSLEGGINQPQHF

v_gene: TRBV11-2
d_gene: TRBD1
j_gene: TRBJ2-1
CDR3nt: TGTGCCAGCAGCTCAAATCGGGCGACAGGGGGCGACTACAATGAGCAGTTCTTC
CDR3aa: CASSSNRATGGDYNEQFF

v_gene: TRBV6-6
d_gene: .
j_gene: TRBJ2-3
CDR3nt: TGTGCCAGCAGTTGGGCAGGGCGTAATACGCAGTATTTT
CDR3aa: CASSWAGRNTQYF

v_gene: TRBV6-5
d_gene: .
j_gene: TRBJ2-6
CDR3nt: TGTGCCAGCAGTCCCAGCTCTGGGGCCAACGTCCTGACTTTC
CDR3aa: CASSPSSGANVLTF

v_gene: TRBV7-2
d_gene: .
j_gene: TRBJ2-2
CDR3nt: TGTGCCAGCAGCTTAGGGGGCCCATTAAGTACCGGGGAGCTGTTTTTT
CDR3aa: CASSLGGPLSTGELFF

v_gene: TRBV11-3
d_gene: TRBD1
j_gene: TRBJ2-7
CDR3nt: TGTGCCAGCAGCCGGGGACAGGGCGGCGAGCAGTACTTC
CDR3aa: CASSRGQGGEQYF

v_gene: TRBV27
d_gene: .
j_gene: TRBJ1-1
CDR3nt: TGTGCCAGCAGTTTATCTAGGGGCACTGAAGCTTTCTTT
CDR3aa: CASSLSRGTEAFF

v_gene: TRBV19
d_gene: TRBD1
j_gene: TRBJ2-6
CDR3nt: TGTGCCAGTAGCCGGACAGGCGGTCTCTCTGGGGCCAACGTCCTGACTTTC
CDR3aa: CASSRTGGLSGANVLTF

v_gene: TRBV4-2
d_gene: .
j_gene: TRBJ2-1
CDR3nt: TGTGCCAGCAGCCAAGATGCGGCCCGCGGGGTGACTGAGCAGTTCTTC
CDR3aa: CASSQDAARGVTEQFF

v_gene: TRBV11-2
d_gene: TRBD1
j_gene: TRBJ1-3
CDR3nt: TGTGCCAGCAGCCGAGGACAGGGGTCTGGAAACACCATATATTTT
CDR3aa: CASSRGQGSGNTIYF

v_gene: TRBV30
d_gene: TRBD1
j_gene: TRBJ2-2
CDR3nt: TGTGCCTGGAGTATAAACCCCGGGACAGCGAACACCGGGGAGCTGTTTTTT
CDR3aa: CAWSINPGTANTGELFF

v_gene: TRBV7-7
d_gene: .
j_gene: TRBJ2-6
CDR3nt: TGTGCTACTTTATCTGGGGCCAACGTCCTGACTTTC
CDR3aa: CATLSGANVLTF

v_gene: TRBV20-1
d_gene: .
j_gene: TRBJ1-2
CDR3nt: TGCAGTGCTTTACGATCAGGCGGCTACACCTTC
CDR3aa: CSALRSGGYTF

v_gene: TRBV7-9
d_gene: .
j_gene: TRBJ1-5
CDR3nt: TGTGCCAGCAGTTCCGACAGCTCAAATCAGCCCCAGCATTTT
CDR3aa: CASSSDSSNQPQHF

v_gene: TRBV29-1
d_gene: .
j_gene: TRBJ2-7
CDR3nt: TGCAGCGTCCGACAAAGCTCCTACGAGCAGTACTTC
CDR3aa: CSVRQSSYEQYF

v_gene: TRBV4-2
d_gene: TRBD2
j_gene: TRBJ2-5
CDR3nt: TGTGCCAGCAGCCAAGAAGGGACTATCGAAGAGACCCAGTACTTC
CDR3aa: CASSQEGTIEETQYF

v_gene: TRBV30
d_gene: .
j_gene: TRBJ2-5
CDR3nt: TGTGCCTGGAGTGTACCCCGGGGGACCCAGTACTTC
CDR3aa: CAWSVPRGTQYF

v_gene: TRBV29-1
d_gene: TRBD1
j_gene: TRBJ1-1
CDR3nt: TGCAGCGTTGAGACAGGGGATAAGAACACTGAAGCTTTCTTT
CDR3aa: CSVETGDKNTEAFF

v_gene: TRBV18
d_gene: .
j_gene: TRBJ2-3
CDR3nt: TGTGCCAGCTCACCGGGAGGATCTCTTCAAGATACGCAGTATTTT
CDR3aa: CASSPGGSLQDTQYF

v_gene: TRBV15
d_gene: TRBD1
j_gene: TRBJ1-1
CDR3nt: TGTGCCACCAGCAGACTCTCAGGGGGCACTGAAGCTTTCTTT
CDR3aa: CATSRLSGGTEAFF

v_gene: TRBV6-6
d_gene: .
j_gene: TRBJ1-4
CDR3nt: TGTGCCAGCAGGTCCGGGACAAGCAATGAAAAACTGTTTTTT
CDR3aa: CASRSGTSNEKLFF

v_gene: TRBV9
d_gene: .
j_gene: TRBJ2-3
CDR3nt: TGTGCCAGCAGCGTGAGACAGGCAGATACGCAGTATTTT
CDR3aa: CASSVRQADTQYF